This T cell receptor beta chain was sequenced for a study of blood T cells in healthy people across ages. The study, taken as a whole, reports: Age brought a roughly linear fall in TCR beta diversity measured per million T cells.

V was shortened by 5 bases and J by 2 bases, with 14 bases between the two germline ends. CDR1 LNHDA and CDR2 SQIVND come from the germline V gene (reference sequence). The CDR3 is 15 residues long. In its sample, this clonotype was seen a few times. Its target is unknown. A second PCR, run for about 7 to 11 cycles, used a sample-barcoded 5' primer plus a J-beta primer mix. A template-switch adaptor that had 12 random nucleotides put a tag on each cDNA molecule. TCRdb re-derived calls from the 5' RACE reads in MiXCR, one entry per CDR3 protein. Of more than 800,000 distinct CDR3 sequences in the sample, under 35% were seen once.

The chain is built from TRBV19 and TRBJ2-3; D call uncertain. The sequence was collected from a woman of 80 years or more in good health. The sequencing input was blood. CDR3 nucleotide sequence: TGTGCCAGTAGTCAAGGGCTACTCTTCACAGATACGCAGTATTTT. Its protein is CASSQGLLFTDTQYF.